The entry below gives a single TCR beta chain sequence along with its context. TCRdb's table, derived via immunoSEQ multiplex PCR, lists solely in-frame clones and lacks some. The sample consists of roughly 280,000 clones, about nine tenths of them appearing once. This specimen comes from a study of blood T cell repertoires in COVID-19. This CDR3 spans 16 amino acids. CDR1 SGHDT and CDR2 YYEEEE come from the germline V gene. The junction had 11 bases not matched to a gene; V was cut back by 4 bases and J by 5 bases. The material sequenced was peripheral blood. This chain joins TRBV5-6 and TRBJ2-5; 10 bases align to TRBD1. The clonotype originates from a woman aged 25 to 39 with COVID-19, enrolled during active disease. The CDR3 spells CASSPGGTGVWETQYF. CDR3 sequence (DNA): TGTGCCAGCAGCCCGGGAGGGACAGGGGTTTGGGAGACCCAGTACTTC.